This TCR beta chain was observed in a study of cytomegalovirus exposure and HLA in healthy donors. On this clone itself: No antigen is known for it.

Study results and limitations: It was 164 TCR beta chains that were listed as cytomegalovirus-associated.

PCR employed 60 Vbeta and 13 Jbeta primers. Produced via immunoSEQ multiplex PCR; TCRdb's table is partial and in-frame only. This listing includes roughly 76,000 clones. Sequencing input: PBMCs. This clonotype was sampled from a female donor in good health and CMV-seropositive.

In nucleotides, the CDR3 is TGCAGCGCACCTAACCCCTCGGGATACACTGAAGCTTTCTTT. Translating it yields CSAPNPSGYTEAFF. The V call is TRBV29-1, the J call TRBJ1-1, with D unresolved. The CDR3 runs to 14 residues. Between the trimmed V and J ends, which lost 7 bases and 3 bases, there was a span of 18 bases. In germline, CDR1 is SQVTM, CDR2 ANQGSEA.